The present T cell receptor beta chain was sequenced within a study of PD-L1 blockade in urothelial cancer. Time point in this sample: pretreatment peripheral blood. The assay was immunoSEQ multiplex PCR, and TCRdb's table has in-frame clones only and misses some. The profile shows fewer than 65,000 clones, 80% to 90% of them singletons. Looked up from germline, CDR1 is MNHEY and CDR2 is SVGAGI. V lost 6 bases and J lost 6, with 8 bases in between. This CDR3 spans 12 amino acids. This clonotype was obtained from a man between 65 and 85 years old with urothelial cancer. The specimen was PBMCs, collected around atezolizumab (anti-PD-L1) treatment. The chain recombines TRBV6-5 with TRBJ2-2, with D tentatively TRBD2 (5 bases). The chain's CDR3 is CASSRGPGELFF. The CDR3 nucleotides read TGTGCCAGCAGCCGAGGGCCCGGGGAGCTGTTTTTT.